The next 11 T cell receptor beta chains were all read from a single sample in a study of T-cell memory formation after mild COVID-19. TCRdb ran MiXCR on the 5' RACE reads and lists one entry per CDR3 protein. The top ten clones hold under 25% of a sample with a few hundred thousand distinct CDR3 sequences, more than 15% of them seen once. Input material: PBMCs or a T cell subset sorted from them (not recorded which). Every receptor here comes from a man younger than 35 who had mild COVID-19 (a few samples of this study predate the infection). Cell type and time point are not known.

This clonotype was found a few times. The gene calls are TRBV3-1 and TRBJ2-5; 13 bases align to TRBD2. The trim removed 3 bases at V and 5 bases at J, leaving 6 bases unmatched. Germline V lookup: CDR1 LGHDT, CDR2 YNNKEL (reference sequence). This CDR3 spans 16 amino acids. The CDR3 DNA sequence: TGTGCCAGCAGCCAGTGGACTAGCGGGGGAGATGAGACCCAGTACTTC. It specifies CASSQWTSGGDETQYF.

The CDR3 region has the DNA TGTGCCAGCAGCTTAGCGCTGAGGGAAGAGACCCAGTACTTC. Amino acids: CASSLALREETQYF. The chain recombines TRBV7-2 with TRBJ2-5; D possibly corresponds to TRBD2 (5 bases). V was clipped by 0 bases and J by 3 bases, with 8 bases between them. The CDR3 spans 14 residues. CDR1 SGHTA and CDR2 FQGNSA come from the germline V gene.

The CDR3 coding sequence is TGTGCCAGCAGCTCTCTAGCGGGGGCCACAGATACGCAGTATTTT. Amino acid sequence: CASSSLAGATDTQYF. This chain links TRBV7-8 with TRBJ2-3; 10 nucleotides match TRBD2. The V gene end was trimmed by 4 bases and the J gene end by 2 bases; junction bases not matched to a gene: 3. The CDR3 is 15 residues long. The germline gives CDR1 SGHVS, CDR2 FQNEAQ.

This sequence joins TRBV3-1 and TRBJ2-5; 11 bases map to TRBD2. CDR3 length equals 16 residues. Germline V gene data show CDR1 as LGHDT and CDR2 as YNNKEL (reference sequence). Trimming removed 4 bases from V and 3 bases from J; junction bases left unmatched: 7. The CDR3 nucleotides read TGTGCCAGCAGCCCTATCACGACTAGCGGGGAAGAGACCCAGTACTTC. It translates to CASSPITTSGEETQYF.

This rearrangement joins TRBV5-1 to TRBJ2-1; TRBD1 is a possible D gene (5 bases). The germline V and J ends were trimmed by 0 bases and 8 bases, with 9 bases remaining between them. The length of the CDR3 is 13 residues. Looked up from germline, CDR1 is SGHRS and CDR2 is YFSETQ. The CDR3 sequence is CASSLAGIDEQFF. Written as DNA, the CDR3 is TGCGCCAGCAGCTTGGCAGGGATCGATGAGCAGTTCTTC.

This clonotype was recorded a few times. This chain uses TRBV20-1 with TRBJ2-2; D gene unclear. Trimming removed 0 bases from V and 1 base from J, with 12 bases in between. Per germline, CDR1 DFQATT and CDR2 SNEGSKA (reference sequence). This CDR3 has 16 residues. The CDR3 protein is CSARDVTGWNTGELFF. CDR3 coding DNA: TGCAGTGCTAGAGATGTTACGGGCTGGAACACCGGGGAGCTGTTTTTT.

This clonotype was detected ten times or more. The chain employs TRBV19 and TRBJ1-1, with D unresolved. V lost 3 bases and J lost 8, with 13 bases in between. The CDR3 is 13 amino acids. Germline CDR1 and CDR2: LNHDA and SQIVND (reference sequence). The CDR3 DNA follows: TGTGCCAGTAGTATGCTCCTGGACGGGGAAGCTTTCTTT. It is translated as CASSMLLDGEAFF.

The genes are TRBV19 and TRBJ2-7; D is possibly TRBD2 (6 bases). The CDR3 has 15 amino acids. V was pared by 3 bases and J by 0 bases, with 12 bases between. Germline loops: CDR1 LNHDA, CDR2 SQIVND (reference sequence). The CDR3 nucleotides read TGTGCCAGTAGTATTGGAGGGGCGCTCTCCTACGAGCAGTACTTC. The encoded protein is CASSIGGALSYEQYF.

This clonotype was detected a few times. This sequence joins TRBV7-3 and TRBJ2-1; 10 nucleotides line up with TRBD2. The trim removed 1 base at V and 4 bases at J, leaving 4 bases unmatched. This CDR3 contains 16 residues. The germline CDR1 and CDR2 sequences are SGHTA and FQGTGA. CDR3 sequence reads: CASSLKVAGGYNEQFF. CDR3 in DNA: TGTGCCAGCAGCTTAAAGGTAGCGGGGGGTTACAATGAGCAGTTCTTC.

V and J are TRBV6-5 and TRBJ1-1; D is unclear. With 7 bases removed from V and 7 bases from J, the gap between germline ends came to 10 bases. Germline CDR1 and CDR2: MNHEY and SVGAGI. The length of the CDR3 is 11 residues. In nucleotides, the CDR3 is TGTGCCAGCACCAACGGGGTTGAAGCTTTCTTT. It codes for CASTNGVEAFF.

The CDR3 DNA is TGTGCCAGCAGTCCCTCGGTCACTAGTCCAGAGCAGTACTTC. Translating it yields CASSPSVTSPEQYF. The chain employs TRBV3-1 and TRBJ2-7, with D possibly being TRBD2 (5 bases). Germline values: CDR1 LGHDT, CDR2 YNNKEL (reference sequence). This CDR3 spans 14 amino acids. Between the trimmed V and J ends, which lost 6 bases and 7 bases, there was a span of 19 bases.